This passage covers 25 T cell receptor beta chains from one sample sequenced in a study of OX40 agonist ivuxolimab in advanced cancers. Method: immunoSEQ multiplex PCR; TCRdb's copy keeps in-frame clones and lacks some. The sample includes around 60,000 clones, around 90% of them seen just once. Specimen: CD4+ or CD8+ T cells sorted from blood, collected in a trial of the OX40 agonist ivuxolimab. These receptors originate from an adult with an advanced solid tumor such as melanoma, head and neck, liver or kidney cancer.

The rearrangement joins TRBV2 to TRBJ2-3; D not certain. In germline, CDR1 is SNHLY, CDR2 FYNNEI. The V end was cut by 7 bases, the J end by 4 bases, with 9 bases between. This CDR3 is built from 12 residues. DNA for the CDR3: TGTGCCAGCATCCCCGAATCAGATACGCAGTATTTT. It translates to CASIPESDTQYF.

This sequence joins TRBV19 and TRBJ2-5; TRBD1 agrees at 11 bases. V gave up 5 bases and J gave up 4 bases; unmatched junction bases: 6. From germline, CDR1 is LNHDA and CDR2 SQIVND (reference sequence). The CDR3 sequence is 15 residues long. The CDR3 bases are TGTGCCAGTAGTCTTGGGACAGGGGGTAGAGAGACCCAGTACTTC. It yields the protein CASSLGTGGRETQYF.

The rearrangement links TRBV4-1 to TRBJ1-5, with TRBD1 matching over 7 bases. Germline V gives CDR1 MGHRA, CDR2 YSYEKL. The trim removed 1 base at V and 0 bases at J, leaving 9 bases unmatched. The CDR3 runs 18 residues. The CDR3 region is CASSQVVQGPYSNQPQHF. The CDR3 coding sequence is TGCGCCAGCAGCCAAGTGGTACAGGGGCCTTATAGCAATCAGCCCCAGCATTTT.

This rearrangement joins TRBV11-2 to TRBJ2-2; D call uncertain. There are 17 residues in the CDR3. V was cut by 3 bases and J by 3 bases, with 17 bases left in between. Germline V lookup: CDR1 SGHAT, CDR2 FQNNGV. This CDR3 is CASSFPIGSSDTGELFF. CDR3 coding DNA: TGTGCCAGCAGCTTCCCCATAGGTTCCTCGGACACCGGGGAGCTGTTTTTT.

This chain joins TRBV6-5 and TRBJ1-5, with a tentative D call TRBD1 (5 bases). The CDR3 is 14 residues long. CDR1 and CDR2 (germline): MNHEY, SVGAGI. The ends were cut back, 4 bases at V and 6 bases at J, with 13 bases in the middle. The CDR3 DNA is TGTGCCAGCAGTTCCAGCCAGGGAATTCAGCCCCAGCATTTT. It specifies CASSSSQGIQPQHF.

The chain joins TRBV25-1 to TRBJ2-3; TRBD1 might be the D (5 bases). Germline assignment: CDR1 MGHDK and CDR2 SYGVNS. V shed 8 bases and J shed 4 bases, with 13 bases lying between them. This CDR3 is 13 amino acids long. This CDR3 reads CASSAGLADTQYF. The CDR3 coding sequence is TGTGCCAGCTCGGCAGGGCTCGCAGATACGCAGTATTTT.

The DNA of the CDR3 is TGTGCCAGCAGCCCACCTCGGAGCGGGAGGGACTACAATGAGCAGTTCTTC. It yields the protein CASSPPRSGRDYNEQFF. The chain links TRBV13 to TRBJ2-1; 10 nucleotides line up with TRBD2. The ends lost 5 bases at V and 3 bases at J; junction bases unmatched: 10. The CDR3 is 17 residues long. Germline lookup yields CDR1 PRHDT and CDR2 FYEKMQ (reference sequence).

CDR3 sequence: CASNEGDSNQPQHF. In nucleotides, the CDR3 is TGTGCCAGCAACGAAGGTGATAGCAATCAGCCCCAGCATTTT. The chain couples TRBV9 to TRBJ1-5; no definite D call. The germline V gene has CDR1 SGDLS and CDR2 YYNGEE. V was cut by 6 bases and J by 0 bases, with 10 bases left in between. The CDR3 loop spans 14 amino acids. The full variable domain, with the rest looked up from reference TRBV9 and TRBJ1-5, is DSGVTQTPKHLITATGQRVTLRCSPRSGDLSVYWYQQSLDQGLQFLIQYYNGEERAKGNILERFSAQQFPDLHSELNLSSLELGDSALYFCASNEGDSNQPQHFGDGTRLSIL.

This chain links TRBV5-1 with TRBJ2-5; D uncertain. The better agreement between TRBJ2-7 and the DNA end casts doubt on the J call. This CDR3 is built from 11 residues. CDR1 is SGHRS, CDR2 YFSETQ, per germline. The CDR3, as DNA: TGCGCCAGCATCAAGGCCTACGAGCAGTACTTC. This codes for CASIKAYEQYF.

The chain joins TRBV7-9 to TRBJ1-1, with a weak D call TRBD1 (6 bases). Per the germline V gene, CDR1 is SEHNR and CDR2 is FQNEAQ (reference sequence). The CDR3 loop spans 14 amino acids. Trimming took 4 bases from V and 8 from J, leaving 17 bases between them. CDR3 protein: CASSSGGPVEEAFF. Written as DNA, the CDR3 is TGTGCCAGCAGCTCGGGGGGCCCGGTGGAAGAAGCTTTCTTT.

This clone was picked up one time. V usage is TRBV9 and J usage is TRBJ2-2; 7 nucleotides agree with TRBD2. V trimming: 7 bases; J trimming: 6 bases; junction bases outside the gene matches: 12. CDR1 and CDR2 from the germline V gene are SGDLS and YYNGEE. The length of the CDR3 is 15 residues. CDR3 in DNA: TGTGCCAGCTCCGAGGGAGGGCCATGGGCCGGGGAGCTGTTTTTT. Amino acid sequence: CASSEGGPWAGELFF.

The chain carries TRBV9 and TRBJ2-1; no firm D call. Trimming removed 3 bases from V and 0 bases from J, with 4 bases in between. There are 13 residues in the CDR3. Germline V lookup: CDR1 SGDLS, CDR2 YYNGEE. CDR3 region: CASSGSSYNEQFF. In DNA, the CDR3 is TGTGCCAGCAGCGGGAGCTCCTACAATGAGCAGTTCTTC.

The CDR3 DNA is TGTGCCAGCAGCGACCGACTAGCGGGAGGGGACACCGGGGAGCTGTTTTTT. This translates into CASSDRLAGGDTGELFF. The V and J genes are TRBV9 and TRBJ2-2, with 14 bases identical to TRBD2. CDR3 size: 17 residues. Germline CDR1 and CDR2: SGDLS and YYNGEE. The V segment lost 3 bases and the J segment 3 bases; nucleotides outside the gene matches: 4. The variable domain in full, completed from reference TRBV9 and TRBJ2-2, reads DSGVTQTPKHLITATGQRVTLRCSPRSGDLSVYWYQQSLDQGLQFLIQYYNGEERAKGNILERFSAQQFPDLHSELNLSSLELGDSALYFCASSDRLAGGDTGELFFGEGSRLTVL.

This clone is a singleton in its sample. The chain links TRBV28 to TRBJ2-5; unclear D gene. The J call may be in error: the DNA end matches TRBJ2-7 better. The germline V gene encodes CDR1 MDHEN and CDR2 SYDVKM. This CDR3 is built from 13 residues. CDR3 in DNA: TGTGCCAGCAGTCCGACGAGCTCCTACGAGCAGTACTTC. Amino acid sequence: CASSPTSSYEQYF.

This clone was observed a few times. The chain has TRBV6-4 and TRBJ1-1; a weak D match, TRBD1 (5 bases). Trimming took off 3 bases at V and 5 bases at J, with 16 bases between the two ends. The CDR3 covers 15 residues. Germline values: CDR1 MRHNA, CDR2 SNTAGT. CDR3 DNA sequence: TGTGCCAGCAGTGAATCCGGGGCCGAGGGGACTGAAGCTTTCTTT. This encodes CASSESGAEGTEAFF.

CDR3 region: CASSNLGTKGYTF. CDR3 nucleotides: TGTGCCAGCAGCAACTTGGGGACAAAAGGCTACACCTTC. V is TRBV13 and J is TRBJ1-2; tentatively, D is TRBD1 (6 bases). Trimming left V 5 bases short and J 8 bases short, with 15 bases between. The CDR3 covers 13 residues. Germline V gene data show CDR1 as PRHDT and CDR2 as FYEKMQ (reference sequence).

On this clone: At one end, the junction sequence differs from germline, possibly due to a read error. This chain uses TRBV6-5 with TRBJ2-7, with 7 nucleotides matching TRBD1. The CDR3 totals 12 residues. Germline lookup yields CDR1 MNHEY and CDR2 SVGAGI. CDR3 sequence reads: CACRQGPYEQYF. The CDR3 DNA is TGTGCCTGCAGACAGGGACCTTACGAGCAGTACTTC.

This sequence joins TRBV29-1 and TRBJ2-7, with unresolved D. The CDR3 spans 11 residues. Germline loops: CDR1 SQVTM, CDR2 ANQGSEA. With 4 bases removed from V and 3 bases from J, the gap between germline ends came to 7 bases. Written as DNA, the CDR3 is TGCAGCGTTGTATTCAACTACGAGCAGTACTTC. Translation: CSVVFNYEQYF.

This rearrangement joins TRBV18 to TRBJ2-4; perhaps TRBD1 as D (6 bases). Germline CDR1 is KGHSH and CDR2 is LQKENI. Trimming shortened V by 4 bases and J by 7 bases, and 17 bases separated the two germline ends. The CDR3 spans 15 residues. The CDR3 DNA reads TGTGCCAGCTCACTAATGGAGGCCACAGGGAACATTCAGTACTTC. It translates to CASSLMEATGNIQYF.

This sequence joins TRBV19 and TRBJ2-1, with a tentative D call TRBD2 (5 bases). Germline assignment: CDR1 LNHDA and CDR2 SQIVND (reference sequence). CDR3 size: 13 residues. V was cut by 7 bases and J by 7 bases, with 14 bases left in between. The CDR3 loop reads CASTSRDGNEQFF. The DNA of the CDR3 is TGTGCCAGTACCTCGAGGGATGGGAATGAGCAGTTCTTC.

The CDR3: CASRVRDGTQETQYF. The CDR3 region has the DNA TGTGCCAGCAGGGTGAGGGACGGGACACAAGAGACCCAGTACTTC. The rearrangement uses TRBV5-8 and TRBJ2-5; maybe TRBD1 (6 bases). Deletions cut 5 bases from V and 2 bases from J, with 16 bases between. The CDR3 has 15 amino acids. Germline loops: CDR1 SGHTS, CDR2 YDEGEE.

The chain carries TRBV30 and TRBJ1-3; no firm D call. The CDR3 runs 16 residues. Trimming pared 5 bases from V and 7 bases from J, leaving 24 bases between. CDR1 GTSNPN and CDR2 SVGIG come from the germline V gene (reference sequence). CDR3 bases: TGTGCCTGGCTCCCGGCACGTCTCTCCTTCTGGAACACCATATATTTT. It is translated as CAWLPARLSFWNTIYF.

Written as DNA, the CDR3 is TGTGCCAGCAGTTTATATGGGACAGAAGAGACCCAGTACTTC. Its translation: CASSLYGTEETQYF. The genes are TRBV27 and TRBJ2-5; 7 bases are a match to TRBD1. This CDR3 is 14 amino acids long. Germline V gene sequence: CDR1 MNHEY, CDR2 SMNVEV (reference sequence). After removal of 1 base from V and 3 bases from J, the junction contained 2 bases not matched to a gene.

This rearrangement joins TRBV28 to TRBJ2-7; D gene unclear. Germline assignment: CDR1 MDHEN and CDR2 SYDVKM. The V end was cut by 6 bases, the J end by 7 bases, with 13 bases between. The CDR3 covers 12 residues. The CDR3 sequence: CASRGLDGEQYF. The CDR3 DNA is TGTGCCAGCAGGGGTTTAGACGGGGAGCAGTACTTC.

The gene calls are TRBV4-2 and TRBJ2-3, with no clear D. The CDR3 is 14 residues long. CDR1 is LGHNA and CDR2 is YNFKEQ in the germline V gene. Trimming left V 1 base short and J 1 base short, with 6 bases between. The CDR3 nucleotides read TGTGCCAGCAGCCAAGCCCGGGGCACAGATACGCAGTATTTT. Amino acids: CASSQARGTDTQYF.